This T cell receptor (beta chain) was found in a study of OX40 agonist ivuxolimab in advanced cancers. TCRdb's copy holds only in-frame clones and misses some; the assay was immunoSEQ multiplex PCR. The table includes about 86,000 clones, roughly nine tenths detected once. CDR3 length: 15 amino acids. Germline CDR1 reads MNHEY; CDR2 reads SVGAGI. Trimming took off 2 bases at V and 1 base at J, with 8 bases between the two ends. J is TRBJ1-4 and V is TRBV6-5, with D uncertain. The sequence was obtained from an adult with an advanced solid tumor such as melanoma, head and neck, liver or kidney cancer. The sequencing here drew on CD4+ or CD8+ T cells sorted from blood, taken in a trial of the OX40 agonist ivuxolimab. CDR3 sequence reads: CASSYGGRTNEKLFF. CDR3 bases: TGTGCCAGCAGTTACGGCGGGAGAACTAATGAAAAACTGTTTTTT.